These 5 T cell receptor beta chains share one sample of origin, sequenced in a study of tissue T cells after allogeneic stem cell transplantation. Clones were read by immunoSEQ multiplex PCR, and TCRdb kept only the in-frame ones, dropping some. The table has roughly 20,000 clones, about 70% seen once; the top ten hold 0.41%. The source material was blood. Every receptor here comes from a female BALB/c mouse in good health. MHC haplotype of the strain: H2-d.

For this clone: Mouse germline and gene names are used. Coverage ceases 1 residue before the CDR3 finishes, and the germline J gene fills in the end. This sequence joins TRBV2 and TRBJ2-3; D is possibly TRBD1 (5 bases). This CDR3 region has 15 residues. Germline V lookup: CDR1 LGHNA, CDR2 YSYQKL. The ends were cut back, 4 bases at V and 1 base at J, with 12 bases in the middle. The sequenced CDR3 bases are TGTGCCAGCAGCCTCGCCAGGGCCGGTGCAGAAACGCTGTAT. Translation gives CASSLARAGAETLY. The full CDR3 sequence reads CASSLARAGAETLYF.

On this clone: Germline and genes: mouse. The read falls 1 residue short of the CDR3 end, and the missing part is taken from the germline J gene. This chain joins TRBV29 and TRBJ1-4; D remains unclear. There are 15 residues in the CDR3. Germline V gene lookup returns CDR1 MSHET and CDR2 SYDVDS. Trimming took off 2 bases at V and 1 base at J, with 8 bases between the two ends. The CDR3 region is CASSLPGHSNERLFF. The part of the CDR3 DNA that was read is TGTGCTAGCAGTTTACCAGGCCATTCCAACGAAAGATTATTT.

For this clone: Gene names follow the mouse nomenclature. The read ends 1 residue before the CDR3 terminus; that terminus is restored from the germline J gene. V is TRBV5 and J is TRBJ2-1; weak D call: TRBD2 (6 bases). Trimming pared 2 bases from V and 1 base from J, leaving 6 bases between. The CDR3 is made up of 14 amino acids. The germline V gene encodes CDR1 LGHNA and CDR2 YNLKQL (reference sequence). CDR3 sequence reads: CASSQTGNYAEQFF. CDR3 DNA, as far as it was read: TGTGCCAGCAGCCAAACTGGGAACTATGCTGAGCAGTTC.

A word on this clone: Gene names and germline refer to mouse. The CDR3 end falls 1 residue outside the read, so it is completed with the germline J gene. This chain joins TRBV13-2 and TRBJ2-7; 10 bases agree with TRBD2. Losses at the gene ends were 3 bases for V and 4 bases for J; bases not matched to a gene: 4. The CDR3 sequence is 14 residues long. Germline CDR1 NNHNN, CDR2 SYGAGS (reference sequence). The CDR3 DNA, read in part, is TGTGCCAGCGGTGTCTGGGGGGGCGCTTATGAACAGTAC. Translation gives CASGVWGGAYEQY. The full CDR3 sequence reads CASGVWGGAYEQYF.

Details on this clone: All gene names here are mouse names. CDR3 bases read: TGTGCCAGCAGTCTCGGGACAGACTCCGACTACACC. Its protein product is CASSLGTDSDYT. The whole CDR3 sequence reads CASSLGTDSDYTF. V and J are TRBV24 and TRBJ1-2; 7 nucleotides line up with TRBD1. The read finishes 1 residue shy of the CDR3 end, and the germline J gene is used to complete it. In germline, CDR1 is KGHTA, CDR2 FRNEEI. The CDR3 runs 13 residues. The J segment lost 3 bases and the V segment lost 3 bases, leaving 1 base of the junction unmatched.